One sample yielded the 6 T cell receptor beta chains listed below, sequenced in a study of blood T cell repertoires in COVID-19. Using immunoSEQ multiplex PCR, the repertoire was profiled, and TCRdb retains in-frame clones only, with some absent. The repertoire consists of fewer than 250,000 clones, with 65% to 90% occurring once and the leading ten covering 3.8%. Sequenced sample: PBMCs or T cells enriched from blood (not recorded which). Source of these receptors: a middle-aged woman with acute COVID-19.

CDR3 sequence (DNA): TGTGCCAGCAATCTCGGGGGTTCCTACAATGAGCAGTTCTTC. Its translation is CASNLGGSYNEQFF. The chain employs TRBV28 and TRBJ2-1, with D perhaps TRBD2 (6 bases). This CDR3 is 14 amino acids long. The germline V gene has CDR1 MDHEN and CDR2 SYDVKM. Deletions cut 7 bases from V and 1 base from J, with 11 bases between. The complete variable domain, with remaining parts taken from reference TRBV28 and TRBJ2-1, reads DVKVTQSSRYLVKRTGEKVFLECVQDMDHENMFWYRQDPGLGLRLIYFSYDVKMKEKGDIPEGYSVSREKKERFSLILESASTNQTSMYLCASNLGGSYNEQFFGPGTRLTVL.

A few counts support this clone. The chain recombines TRBV16 with TRBJ1-6; maybe TRBD1 (6 bases). Trimming left V 2 bases short and J 5 bases short, with 13 bases between. CDR3 length: 16 residues. The V gene's germline CDR1 is KGHSY and CDR2 FQNENV. The chain's CDR3 is CASSQRGTPNNSPLHF. In nucleotides, the CDR3 is TGTGCCAGCAGCCAAAGAGGGACACCCAATAATTCACCCCTCCACTTT.

V gene TRBV4-2 combines with J gene TRBJ2-7; 9 positions agree with TRBD2. V shed 5 bases and J 2 bases; nucleotides not matched to a gene: 4. CDR1 and CDR2 from the germline V gene are LGHNA and YNFKEQ. This CDR3 is 14 amino acids long. CDR3 in amino acids: CASSTTSGAYEQYF. For the CDR3, the DNA is TGTGCCAGCAGCACGACTAGCGGCGCCTACGAGCAGTACTTC.

The chain employs TRBV7-9 and TRBJ2-2, with a possible D match to TRBD2 (6 bases). From germline, CDR1 is SEHNR and CDR2 FQNEAQ (reference sequence). The CDR3 contains 15 residues. Trimming stripped 6 bases from V and 0 bases from J, with 11 bases between. CDR3 residues: CASRRDWANTGELFF. The CDR3 DNA reads TGTGCCAGCAGGAGGGACTGGGCGAACACCGGGGAGCTGTTTTTT.

A word on this clone: An end of the junction differs from the germline gene, which may be a read error. CDR3 in DNA: TGCAGCGTTCCCGCTAGCGGGGGTGTTGTTCGGGTCTTC. This encodes CSVPASGGVVRVF. This sequence joins TRBV29-1 and TRBJ2-1; TRBD2 matches at 10 bases. Germline V gene lookup returns CDR1 SQVTM and CDR2 ANQGSEA. The CDR3 is 13 residues long.

V usage is TRBV4-3 and J usage is TRBJ1-4; perhaps TRBD1 as D (5 bases). The CDR3 length is 14 residues. Germline CDR1 and CDR2: LGHNA and YSLEER. The ends were cut back, 4 bases at V and 7 bases at J, with 13 bases in the middle. The CDR3 nucleotides are TGCGCCAGCAGCCCAGGGAGGTATTCTGAAAAACTGTTTTTT. It encodes CASSPGRYSEKLFF.